The sequence of this T cell receptor beta chain was determined in a study of blood T cell repertoires in COVID-19. As for the study in general: Sites in the United States, Italy and Spain provided acute and convalescent COVID-19 samples.

In the original processing: Nucleated cell number was recorded as an estimate derived from reference gene primer amplification. Clones were read by immunoSEQ multiplex PCR, and TCRdb kept only the in-frame ones, dropping some. For V, J and clone size, that table is used; D and trimming come from the DNA. This table holds 200,000 to 300,000 clones, around 87% found once. The V end was cut by 5 bases, the J end by 0 bases, with 13 bases between. Looked up from germline, CDR1 is LNHDA and CDR2 is SQIVND (reference sequence). This CDR3 comprises 15 residues. This chain links TRBV19 with TRBJ1-1, with D possibly being TRBD1 (6 bases). The TCR was taken from a man in his fifties or sixties who had recovered from COVID-19. The sequenced material came from peripheral blood. The CDR3 loop reads CASSYRDTVNTEAFF. CDR3 bases: TGTGCCAGTAGTTACCGGGACACCGTGAACACTGAAGCTTTCTTT.